This entry lists 28 T cell receptor beta chains sequenced from one sample in a study of T cells in Graves' hyperthyroidism and ophthalmopathy. Amplification yielded TCR beta CDR3 regions, with RNA transcripts as the source. With the HTBI primer set, the TCR CDR3 went through a first round of RT-PCR. MiXCR, run by TCRdb on the multiplex PCR reads, gives a single entry per CDR3 protein. Of 300,000 to 450,000 distinct CDR3 sequences in the sample, under 15% were seen once. Sequencing was done on a sample of blood. The receptor set was obtained from a woman between 18 and 29 years old with Graves' hyperthyroidism.

The rearrangement uses TRBV11-1 and TRBJ2-2, with a possible D match to TRBD2 (6 bases). The CDR3 contains 15 residues. Germline assignment: CDR1 SGHAT and CDR2 FQDESV (reference sequence). Trimming took 4 bases from V and 7 from J, leaving 16 bases between them. CDR3 region: CASSSGGAAGGELFF. The CDR3 nucleotides read TGTGCCAGCAGCTCTGGCGGGGCAGCAGGCGGGGAGCTGTTTTTT.

The sample holds many counts of this clonotype. V gene TRBV20-1 combines with J gene TRBJ1-1; D perhaps matches TRBD1 (5 bases). The CDR3 is 14 amino acids. Germline V lookup: CDR1 DFQATT, CDR2 SNEGSKA (reference sequence). Trimming took off 1 base at V and 2 bases at J, with 11 bases between the two ends. Here the CDR3 DNA reads TGCAGTGCTAGAGGCGGAGGGACCAACACTGAAGCTTTCTTT. Residues: CSARGGGTNTEAFF.

This chain joins TRBV20-1 and TRBJ2-1, with D tentatively TRBD2 (5 bases). The CDR3 runs 16 residues. V was trimmed by 8 bases and J by 9 bases, leaving 29 bases between them. Germline V gene data show CDR1 as DFQATT and CDR2 as SNEGSKA (reference sequence). The CDR3 loop is CSTISDRLWVGSEQFF. CDR3 coding DNA: TGCAGTACTATTAGCGACCGACTGTGGGTTGGTAGTGAGCAGTTCTTC.

This clonotype was picked up many times. The chain joins TRBV12-3 or TRBV12-4 to TRBJ1-1; D is possibly TRBD1 (5 bases). The CDR3 extends over 14 amino acids. The ends were cut back, 2 bases at V and 0 bases at J, with 7 bases in the middle. DNA for the CDR3: TGTGCCAGCAGTTTATCGACAGTGAACACTGAAGCTTTCTTT. Amino acid sequence: CASSLSTVNTEAFF.

The rearrangement joins TRBV7-2 to TRBJ2-3; D is perhaps TRBD1 or TRBD2 (6 bases each). V lost 5 bases and J 10 bases, leaving 19 bases between the germline ends. CDR1 is SGHTA, CDR2 FQGNSA, per germline. The CDR3 loop spans 14 amino acids. The CDR3 DNA is TGTGCCAGCAGCGAAACGGGGGACACAACCTCGCAGTATTTT. Protein product: CASSETGDTTSQYF.

This clonotype occurred many times. The chain uses TRBV18 and TRBJ1-1; 11 bases fit TRBD1. V lost 6 bases, J lost 6 bases, and 9 bases stayed unmatched. There are 15 residues in the CDR3. Germline loops: CDR1 KGHSH, CDR2 LQKENI. CDR3 sequence (DNA): TGTGCCAGCTCGGTTTCCGGGACAGGGGGGCCTGAAGCTTTCTTT. Protein sequence: CASSVSGTGGPEAFF.

V is TRBV19 and J is TRBJ2-5; D may match TRBD1 or TRBD2 (5 bases each). The CDR3 loop spans 15 amino acids. Trimming cost V 6 bases and J 4 bases, with 18 bases left between them. The germline V gene encodes CDR1 LNHDA and CDR2 SQIVND (reference sequence). CDR3 in DNA: TGTGCCAGTAGGGGGGTGAACCTTGGGACAGAGACCCAGTACTTC. Amino acid sequence: CASRGVNLGTETQYF.

This clonotype was detected only a few times. Here the CDR3 reads CASSAGTGGFDEQFF. CDR3 in DNA: TGCGCCAGCAGTGCCGGGACAGGGGGTTTTGATGAGCAGTTCTTC. This chain joins TRBV10-1 and TRBJ2-1; 11 bases fit TRBD1. There are 15 residues in the CDR3. Per germline, CDR1 WNHNN and CDR2 SYGVQD (reference sequence). V shed 4 bases and J 8 bases; nucleotides not matched to a gene: 7.

This clonotype was counted at least ten times. The rearrangement uses TRBV12-3 or TRBV12-4 and TRBJ2-2; 9 bases map to TRBD1. Trimming removed 6 bases from V and 7 bases from J; junction bases left unmatched: 9. This CDR3 has 15 residues. The CDR3 DNA reads TGTGCCAGCAGCCCCATGGGACAGGGCATCGGGGAGCTGTTTTTT. Amino acids: CASSPMGQGIGELFF.

The J gene is TRBJ1-5, the V gene TRBV7-9; D possibly corresponds to TRBD1 (5 bases). V shed 4 bases and J shed 8 bases, with 15 bases lying between them. The CDR3 is made up of 14 amino acids. Germline CDR1 and CDR2: SEHNR and FQNEAQ (reference sequence). In DNA form, the CDR3 reads TGTGCCAGCAGCTCCCCGGGGAGCAGGGAGCCCCAGCATTTT. Its protein product is CASSSPGSREPQHF. Supplemented by reference TRBV7-9 and TRBJ1-5, the full variable domain reads DTGVSQNPRHKITKRGQNVTFRCDPISEHNRLYWYRQTLGQGPEFLTYFQNEAQLEKSRLLSDRFSAERPKGSFSTLEIQRTEQGDSAMYLCASSSPGSREPQHFGDGTRLSIL.

This clonotype came up many times. The chain uses TRBV19 and TRBJ1-1; D not certain. The germline V gene encodes CDR1 LNHDA and CDR2 SQIVND (reference sequence). Deletions cut 4 bases from V and 1 base from J, with 16 bases between. CDR3 length: 16 amino acids. The chain's CDR3 is CASSTVSASQNTEAFF. CDR3 in DNA: TGTGCCAGTAGTACCGTCTCCGCCAGCCAGAACACTGAAGCTTTCTTT.

This clonotype was detected ten times or more. The chain employs TRBV12-3 or TRBV12-4 and TRBJ2-5; D call uncertain. V was trimmed by 7 bases and J by 5 bases, leaving 14 bases between them. The CDR3 spans 13 residues. The CDR3 region has the DNA TGTGCCAGCACGCCCTGGGTGGGGGAGACCCAGTACTTC. Its translation is CASTPWVGETQYF.

V is TRBV7-6 and J is TRBJ2-3; unclear D gene. Germline V gene lookup returns CDR1 SGHVS and CDR2 FNYEAQ. Trimming took 4 bases from V and 1 from J, leaving 12 bases between them. The CDR3 is made up of 15 amino acids. CDR3 DNA: TGTGCCAGCAGCTGGCCGTTTGCTGGCACAGATACGCAGTATTTT. It codes for CASSWPFAGTDTQYF.

This clonotype appeared many times. The chain carries TRBV3-1 and TRBJ2-5, with 8 positions matching TRBD1. This CDR3 has 17 amino acids. From germline, CDR1 is LGHDT and CDR2 YNNKEL (reference sequence). V was pared by 5 bases and J by 2 bases, with 13 bases of the junction left unmatched. The CDR3: CASSSLSGQGWQETQYF. CDR3 sequence (DNA): TGTGCCAGCAGCTCTCTCTCCGGACAGGGCTGGCAAGAGACCCAGTACTTC.

In its sample, this clonotype was seen many times. This chain joins TRBV7-2 and TRBJ1-1, with D perhaps matching TRBD1 (5 bases). This CDR3 region has 14 residues. V was clipped by 2 bases and J by 2 bases, with 9 bases between them. Per germline, CDR1 SGHTA and CDR2 FQGNSA. The CDR3 here is CASSLRGRNTEAFF. CDR3 coding DNA: TGTGCCAGCAGCTTAAGGGGTCGTAACACTGAAGCTTTCTTT.

This clonotype was picked up many times. This chain links TRBV3-1 with TRBJ2-7; 8 positions agree with TRBD2. Germline loops: CDR1 LGHDT, CDR2 YNNKEL (reference sequence). V gave up 5 bases and J gave up 4 bases; unmatched junction bases: 7. The CDR3 loop spans 14 amino acids. The CDR3 nucleotides are TGTGCCAGCAGCAGCGGGGGCGGACTTTACGAGCAGTACTTC. As protein: CASSSGGGLYEQYF.

This clonotype appeared many times. The rearrangement joins TRBV20-1 to TRBJ1-5; weak D call: TRBD1 (6 bases). Germline lookup yields CDR1 DFQATT and CDR2 SNEGSKA (reference sequence). The CDR3 spans 13 residues. Deletions cut 3 bases from V and 6 bases from J, with 12 bases between. CDR3 sequence: CSARRGGVQPQHF. The CDR3 DNA is TGCAGTGCTAGGAGAGGGGGTGTTCAGCCCCAGCATTTT.

About this clonotype itself: This sequence may be a read error, since a much larger clone differs from it by one base. The chain uses TRBV19 and TRBJ1-5; 7 bases are a match to TRBD1. Germline CDR1 and CDR2: LNHDA and SQIVND (reference sequence). Germline trimming cut 8 bases from V and 6 bases from J; bases unmatched to any gene: 7. CDR3 length: 13 amino acids. CDR3 protein: CASSGTDTQPQHF. CDR3 coding DNA: TGTGCCAGTTCCGGGACAGATACTCAGCCCCAGCATTTT. Full variable domain (outside the CDR3, taken from reference TRBV19 and TRBJ1-5): DGGITQSPKYLFRKEGQNVTLSCEQNLNHDAMYWYRQDPGQGLRLIYYSQIVNDFQKGDIAEGYSVSREKKESFPLTVTSAQKNPTAFYLCASSGTDTQPQHFGDGTRLSIL.

This clonotype was recorded a few times. The J gene is TRBJ2-3, the V gene TRBV5-4; tentatively, D is TRBD2 (6 bases). Germline lookup yields CDR1 SGHNT and CDR2 YYREEE (reference sequence). Trimming removed 4 bases at V and 2 bases at J, with 11 bases between. The CDR3 runs 14 residues. In nucleotides, the CDR3 is TGTGCCAGCAGCAATGGACTAAACACAGATACGCAGTATTTT. Translating it yields CASSNGLNTDTQYF. Complete variable domain (other parts from reference TRBV5-4 and TRBJ2-3): ETGVTQSPTHLIKTRGQQVTLRCSSQSGHNTVSWYQQALGQGPQFIFQYYREEENGRGNFPPRFSGLQFPNYSSELNVNALELDDSALYLCASSNGLNTDTQYFGPGTRLTVL.

The sample holds many counts of this clonotype. The CDR3 here is CASTSQGVRYGYTF. The CDR3 DNA sequence: TGTGCCAGCACTTCGCAGGGGGTTCGCTATGGCTACACCTTC. The V and J genes are TRBV13 and TRBJ1-2; TRBD1 agrees at 7 bases. V gave up 7 bases and J gave up 4 bases; unmatched junction bases: 9. The CDR3 covers 14 residues. In germline, CDR1 is PRHDT, CDR2 FYEKMQ (reference sequence).

This clonotype showed up just a few times. A much larger clone sits a single nucleotide away, making a read error possible. This chain joins TRBV3-1 and TRBJ1-2, with a tentative D call TRBD1 (5 bases). Germline values: CDR1 LGHDT, CDR2 YNNKEL (reference sequence). The CDR3 has 14 residues. CDR3: CANSQDAGGSGYTF. CDR3 in DNA: TGTGCCAACAGCCAAGATGCGGGGGGTAGCGGCTACACCTTC. The full variable domain, with the rest looked up from reference TRBV3-1 and TRBJ1-2, is DTAVSQTPKYLVTQMGNDKSIKCEQNLGHDTMYWYKQDSKKFLKIMFSYNNKELIINETVPNRFSPKSPDKAHLNLHINSLELGDSAVYFCANSQDAGGSGYTFGSGTRLTVV.

This clonotype was observed many times. This sequence joins TRBV5-6 and TRBJ2-1; 11 bases are shared with TRBD1. Germline CDR1 SGHDT, CDR2 YYEEEE. J was trimmed by 8 bases and V by 3 bases; bases with no gene match: 4. The CDR3 loop spans 14 amino acids. CDR3 sequence (DNA): TGTGCCAGCAGCTCCGGGACAGGGGGTTATGAGCAGTTCTTC. Encoded protein: CASSSGTGGYEQFF.

This chain connects TRBV7-9 to TRBJ1-1; D is perhaps TRBD1 (5 bases). This CDR3 is 13 amino acids long. Trimming left V 5 bases short and J 6 bases short, with 13 bases between. In germline, CDR1 is SEHNR, CDR2 FQNEAQ (reference sequence). CDR3 protein: CASSTKGWAEAFF. The CDR3 DNA is TGTGCCAGCAGCACGAAGGGGTGGGCTGAAGCTTTCTTT.

This clonotype was counted at least ten times. The chain carries TRBV29-1 and TRBJ2-7; 12 bases fit TRBD1. The CDR3 has 12 residues. V lost 7 bases to trimming and J lost 7 bases; unmatched junction nucleotides: 5. CDR1 is SQVTM and CDR2 is ANQGSEA in the germline V gene. DNA for the CDR3: TGCAGCGGGGGACAGGGGGCTGGGGAGCAGTACTTC. This translates into CSGGQGAGEQYF.

The sample holds many counts of this clonotype. CDR3 bases: TGTGCCAGCGGGGCTTGGGAGGGAGACACCGGGGAGCTGTTTTTT. Translation gives CASGAWEGDTGELFF. The rearrangement joins TRBV28 to TRBJ2-2; the match to TRBD2 covers 7 bases. This CDR3 is 15 amino acids long. Trimming took 8 bases from V and 3 from J; bases not matched to a gene: 9. Germline lookup yields CDR1 MDHEN and CDR2 SYDVKM.

V and J are TRBV28 and TRBJ1-4; 9 nucleotides line up with TRBD1. CDR3 length: 16 residues. Trimming took 6 bases from V and 1 from J; bases not matched to a gene: 6. Germline CDR1 MDHEN, CDR2 SYDVKM. The CDR3 is CASSLQGAVTNEKLFF. CDR3 nucleotide sequence: TGTGCCAGCAGCCTACAGGGGGCGGTAACTAATGAAAAACTGTTTTTT.

This clonotype was counted ten times or more. The rearrangement uses TRBV20-1 and TRBJ2-7; D is possibly TRBD1 (6 bases). This CDR3 is 13 amino acids long. Germline assignment: CDR1 DFQATT and CDR2 SNEGSKA (reference sequence). Between the trimmed V and J ends, which lost 4 bases and 1 base, there was a span of 11 bases. The CDR3 reads CSAKTGRSYEQYF. The CDR3 bases are TGCAGTGCTAAGACAGGCCGATCCTACGAGCAGTACTTC.

This clonotype showed up just once. This sequence may be a read error, since a much larger clone differs from it by one base. This sequence joins TRBV6-5 and TRBJ2-3; D is possibly TRBD2 (5 bases). V was trimmed by 0 bases and J by 5 bases, leaving 12 bases between them. This CDR3 region has 15 residues. Germline loops: CDR1 MNHEY, CDR2 SVGAGI. The CDR3 DNA is TGTGCCAGCAGTTACTCAGGAGGTTTCAGAGATACGCAGTATTTT. This codes for CASSYSGGFRDTQYF.